This TCR beta chain comes out of a study of T cells in Graves' hyperthyroidism and ophthalmopathy. Trimming removed 4 bases from V and 7 bases from J, with 11 bases in between. The length of the CDR3 is 13 residues. Germline CDR1 SEHNR, CDR2 FQNEAQ (reference sequence). Authors of the study amplified TCR beta CDR3 regions from RNA transcripts. Primed by the HTBI set, a first-round RT-PCR was run on the TCR CDR3. TCRdb reanalysed the multiplex PCR reads using MiXCR and keeps one entry per CDR3 protein. The sample records tens of thousands of distinct CDR3 sequences, roughly 50% being singletons. Study-wide results and limits: Ophthalmopathy prediction by the model preceded onset by a median approximately 6.1 months. Blood also carried most thyroid clonotypes expanded above 0.001.

This clonotype was picked up a small number of times. Its antigen is currently unknown. Patients aged 18 to 65 had newly diagnosed hyperthyroidism lasting under 2 months. Exclusion of patients followed from uncontrolled infection, other autoimmune disease, pregnancy or lactation. The chain carries TRBV7-9 and TRBJ1-5, with a tentative D call TRBD1 (5 bases). Source material: blood. The receptor was isolated from a woman in her fifties or sixties with Graves' hyperthyroidism that later progressed to Graves' ophthalmopathy. The CDR3 DNA is TGTGCCAGCAGCTCCGGGACCCAGCAGCCCCAGCATTTT. Residues: CASSSGTQQPQHF.